This entry lists 10 T cell receptor beta chains sequenced from one sample in a study of T-cell memory formation after mild COVID-19. In TCRdb, the 5' RACE reads were re-called with MiXCR into one record per CDR3 protein. The sample lists fewer than 150,000 distinct CDR3 sequences, roughly 6% occurring once. The sample was PBMCs or a T cell subset sorted from them (not recorded which). All receptors come from an adult woman who had mild COVID-19 (a few samples of this study predate the infection). Cell type and time point are not known.

The V gene is TRBV7-8, the J gene TRBJ1-6, with a tentative D call TRBD1 (6 bases). V lost 2 bases and J 5 bases, leaving 16 bases between the germline ends. From germline, CDR1 is SGHVS and CDR2 FQNEAQ. This CDR3 comprises 17 residues. CDR3 amino acids: CASSLNFGQGNNSPLHF. The CDR3 coding sequence is TGTGCCAGCAGCTTAAATTTTGGGCAGGGGAATAATTCACCCCTCCACTTT.

Ten or more counts support this clonotype. The chain carries TRBV12-3 or TRBV12-4 and TRBJ1-1; D remains ambiguous. The CDR3 sequence is 16 residues long. Trimming removed 6 bases from V and 2 bases from J, with 19 bases in between. CDR3 amino acids: CASRQLSGSSNTEAFF. The CDR3 DNA reads TGTGCCAGCAGGCAACTATCGGGTTCCTCAAACACTGAAGCTTTCTTT.

This clonotype was picked up a small number of times. The rearrangement links TRBV5-4 to TRBJ2-3; the match to TRBD2 covers 9 bases. V shed 9 bases, J shed 1 base, and the junction held 12 bases outside the gene matches. The V gene's germline CDR1 is SGHNT and CDR2 YYREEE (reference sequence). The length of the CDR3 is 16 residues. The CDR3 DNA reads TGTGCCACTACCATCTGGGTAGCGGGGGGCACAGATACGCAGTATTTT. Protein: CATTIWVAGGTDTQYF. Based on the CDR3 plus reference TRBV5-4 and TRBJ2-3, the full variable domain is ETGVTQSPTHLIKTRGQQVTLRCSSQSGHNTVSWYQQALGQGPQFIFQYYREEENGRGNFPPRFSGLQFPNYSSELNVNALELDDSALYLCATTIWVAGGTDTQYFGPGTRLTVL.

In this sample, this clonotype turned up many times. This chain links TRBV7-2 with TRBJ1-1, with D perhaps matching TRBD1 (5 bases). With 2 bases removed from V and 1 base from J, the gap between germline ends came to 8 bases. The CDR3 consists of 14 residues. In germline, CDR1 is SGHTA, CDR2 FQGNSA. CDR3 amino acids: CASSLQGPNTEAFF. The CDR3 bases are TGTGCCAGCAGCTTACAGGGTCCGAACACTGAAGCTTTCTTT.

The chain recombines TRBV7-7 with TRBJ1-3; unclear D gene. The V end was cut by 3 bases, the J end by 2 bases, with 11 bases between. Germline CDR1 SSHAT, CDR2 FNYEAQ (reference sequence). CDR3 length: 15 residues. This chain's CDR3 is CASSFQQAPGNTIYF. Written as DNA, the CDR3 is TGTGCCAGCAGCTTCCAGCAGGCTCCTGGAAACACCATATATTTT.

The chain joins TRBV11-1 to TRBJ1-3, with 9 bases matching TRBD1. Germline V gene lookup returns CDR1 SGHAT and CDR2 FQDESV (reference sequence). J gave up 2 bases and V 3 bases, and 5 bases lay outside the gene matches. There are 16 residues in the CDR3. CDR3 protein: CASSFDRGKTGNTIYF. The CDR3 DNA is TGTGCCAGCAGCTTCGACAGGGGGAAGACTGGAAACACCATATATTTT.

This clonotype occurred many times. This chain links TRBV24-1 with TRBJ2-2, with a weak D call TRBD2 (6 bases). The germline V gene encodes CDR1 KGHDR and CDR2 SFDVKD. V was shortened by 1 base and J by 3 bases, with 11 bases between the two germline ends. The length of the CDR3 is 16 residues. The DNA for the CDR3 is TGTGCCACCAGTGATTTCCGGGGGATGGACACCGGGGAGCTGTTTTTT. Protein product: CATSDFRGMDTGELFF.

V and J are TRBV27 and TRBJ1-5; 7 bases agree with TRBD1. CDR1 is MNHEY, CDR2 SMNVEV, per germline (reference sequence). V was pared by 2 bases and J by 7 bases, with 8 bases of the junction left unmatched. This CDR3 has 15 residues. This CDR3 is CASSLVQGQGQPQHF. CDR3 bases: TGTGCCAGCAGTTTAGTACAGGGGCAGGGCCAGCCCCAGCATTTT.

The table lists this clonotype with a few counts. The chain combines TRBV6-5 with TRBJ2-3; D uncertain. The CDR3 is 14 residues long. Germline assignment: CDR1 MNHEY and CDR2 SVGAGI. With 2 bases removed from V and 1 base from J, the gap between germline ends came to 7 bases. This CDR3 reads CASSYRQGTDTQYF. The CDR3, as DNA: TGTGCCAGCAGTTACCGGCAGGGCACAGATACGCAGTATTTT.

J is TRBJ1-2 and V is TRBV20-1; the D is unclear. Germline CDR1 is DFQATT and CDR2 is SNEGSKA (reference sequence). The ends were cut back, 6 bases at V and 0 bases at J, with 11 bases in the middle. This CDR3 comprises 13 residues. Written as DNA, the CDR3 is TGCAGTGCCAGTGGCAGCACTAACTATGGCTACACCTTC. Translated, it gives CSASGSTNYGYTF.